The TCR beta chain described here comes from a study of T cells after yellow fever vaccination. Study-level information: It was SMART-Seq v4 Ultra Low Input that prepared the fractions with low cell numbers. General observations from the study: Weaker, the secondary response had a peak occurring faster, on day 5 versus 15. Post-booster repertoires again held most primary-vaccination clones (around 95% CD4, over 80% CD8). Of the clonotypes, a small share occurred in both CD4 and CD8 compartments.

Ten or more counts support this clonotype. The antigen is not known. The CDR3 is 14 residues long. Germline CDR1 reads SNHLY; CDR2 reads FYNNEI. V lost 7 bases and J lost 10, with 20 bases in between. One entry per CDR3 protein results from TCRdb running MiXCR on the 5' RACE reads. The repertoire holds over 110,000 distinct CDR3 sequences, with less than 9.5% as singletons. This chain links TRBV2 with TRBJ2-1; D is unclear. This sample comprised CD4+ T cells sorted from PBMCs, obtained 5 days after the yellow fever booster vaccination. The sequence was collected from a man aged 25 to 45 who received the YFV17D yellow fever vaccine. CDR3 DNA sequence: TGTGCCAGCATGGTTTCAGAAGGTGTGGTGGAGCAGTTCTTC. It encodes CASMVSEGVVEQFF.